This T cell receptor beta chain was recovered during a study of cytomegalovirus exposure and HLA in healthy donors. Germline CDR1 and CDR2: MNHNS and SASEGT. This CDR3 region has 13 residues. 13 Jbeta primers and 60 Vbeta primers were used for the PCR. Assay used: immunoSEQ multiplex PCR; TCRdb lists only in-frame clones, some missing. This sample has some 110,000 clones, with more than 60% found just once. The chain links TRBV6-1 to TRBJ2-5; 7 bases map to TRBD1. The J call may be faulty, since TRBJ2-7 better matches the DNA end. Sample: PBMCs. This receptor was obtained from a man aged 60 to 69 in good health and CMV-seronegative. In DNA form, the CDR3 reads TGTGCCAGCAGTGTCCTGGACAGGCACGAGCAGTACTTC. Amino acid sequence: CASSVLDRHEQYF.